The T cell receptor beta chain under discussion was sequenced for a study of T-cell reconstitution after alpha-beta-depleted transplantation in children. There are many counts of this clonotype. This sample's TCRbeta library carried unique molecular identifier barcodes. MiXCR, run by TCRdb on the PCR reads, gives a single entry per CDR3 protein. The repertoire holds around 8,600 distinct CDR3 sequences, with 15% to 20% as singletons. J gave up 5 bases and V 7 bases, and 5 bases lay outside the gene matches. CDR1 is DFQATT, CDR2 SNEGSKA, per germline (reference sequence). The CDR3 runs to 12 residues. This clonotype originated in a girl younger than two who had a stem cell transplant for combined immunodeficiency, so the T cells may come from the graft donor. The chain has TRBV20-1 and TRBJ1-2, with 9 nucleotides matching TRBD1. The sample here was PBMCs, mostly from graft donor cells, taken 60 days after TCRalphabeta/CD19-depleted stem cell transplant. This chain's CDR3 is CSGTDRGYGYTF. CDR3 nucleotides: TGCAGTGGTACGGACAGGGGATATGGCTACACCTTC.